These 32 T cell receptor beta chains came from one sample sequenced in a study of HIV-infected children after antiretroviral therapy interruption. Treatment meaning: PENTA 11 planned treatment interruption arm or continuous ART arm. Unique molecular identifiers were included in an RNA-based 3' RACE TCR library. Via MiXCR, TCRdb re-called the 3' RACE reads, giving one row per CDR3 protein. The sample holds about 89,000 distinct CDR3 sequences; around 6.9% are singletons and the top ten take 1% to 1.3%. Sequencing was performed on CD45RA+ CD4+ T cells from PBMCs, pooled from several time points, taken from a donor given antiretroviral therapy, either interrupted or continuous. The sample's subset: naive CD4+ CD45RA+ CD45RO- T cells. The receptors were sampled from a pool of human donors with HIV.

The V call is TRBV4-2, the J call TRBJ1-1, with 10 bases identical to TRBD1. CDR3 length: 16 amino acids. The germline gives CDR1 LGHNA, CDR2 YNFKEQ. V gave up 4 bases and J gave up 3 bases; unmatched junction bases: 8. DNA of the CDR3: TGTGCCAGCAGCCCTGACAGGGGGCGACGGGACACTGAAGCTTTCTTT. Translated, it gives CASSPDRGRRDTEAFF.

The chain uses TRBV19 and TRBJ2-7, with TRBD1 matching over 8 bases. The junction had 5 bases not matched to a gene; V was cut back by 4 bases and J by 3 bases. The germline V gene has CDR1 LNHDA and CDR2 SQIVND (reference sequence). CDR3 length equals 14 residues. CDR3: CASSRTGQVYEQYF. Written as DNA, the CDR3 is TGTGCCAGTAGTAGGACGGGACAGGTCTACGAGCAGTACTTC.

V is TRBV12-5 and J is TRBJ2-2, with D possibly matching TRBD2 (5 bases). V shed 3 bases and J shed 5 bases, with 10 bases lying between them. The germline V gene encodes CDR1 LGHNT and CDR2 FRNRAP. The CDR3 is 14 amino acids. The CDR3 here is CASGLGLATGELFF. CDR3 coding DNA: TGTGCTAGTGGTTTAGGGCTAGCTACCGGGGAGCTGTTTTTT. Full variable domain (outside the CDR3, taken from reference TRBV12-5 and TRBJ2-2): DARVTQTPRHKVTEMGQEVTMRCQPILGHNTVFWYRQTMMQGLELLAYFRNRAPLDDSGMPKDRFSAEMPDATLATLKIQPSEPRDSAVYFCASGLGLATGELFFGEGSRLTVL.

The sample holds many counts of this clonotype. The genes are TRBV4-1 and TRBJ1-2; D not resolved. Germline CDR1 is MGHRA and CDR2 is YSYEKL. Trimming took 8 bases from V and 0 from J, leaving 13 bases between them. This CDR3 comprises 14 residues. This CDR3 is CASSQYRPNYGYTF. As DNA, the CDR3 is TGCGCCAGCTCTCAATATCGACCTAACTATGGCTACACCTTC.

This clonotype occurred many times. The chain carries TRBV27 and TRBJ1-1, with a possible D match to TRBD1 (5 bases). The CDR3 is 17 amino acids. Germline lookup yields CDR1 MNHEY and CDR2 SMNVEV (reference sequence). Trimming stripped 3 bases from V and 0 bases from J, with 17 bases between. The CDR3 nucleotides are TGTGCCAGCAGTTTCACAGTTCAGGGAGGGATGAACACTGAAGCTTTCTTT. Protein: CASSFTVQGGMNTEAFF.

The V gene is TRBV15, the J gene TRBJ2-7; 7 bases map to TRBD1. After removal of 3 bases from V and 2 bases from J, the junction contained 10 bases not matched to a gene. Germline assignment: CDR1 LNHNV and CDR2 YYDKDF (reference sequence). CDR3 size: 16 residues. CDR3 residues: CATSRTGTYNPYEQYF. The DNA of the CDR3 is TGTGCCACCAGCAGGACAGGGACCTATAATCCCTACGAGCAGTACTTC.

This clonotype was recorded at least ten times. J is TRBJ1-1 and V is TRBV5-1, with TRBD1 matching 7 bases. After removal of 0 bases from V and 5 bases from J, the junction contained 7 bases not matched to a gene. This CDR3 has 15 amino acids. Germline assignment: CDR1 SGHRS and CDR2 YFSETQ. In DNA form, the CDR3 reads TGCGCCAGCAGCTTGGTTGAGGGGGCGCGAACTGAAGCTTTCTTT. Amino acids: CASSLVEGARTEAFF.

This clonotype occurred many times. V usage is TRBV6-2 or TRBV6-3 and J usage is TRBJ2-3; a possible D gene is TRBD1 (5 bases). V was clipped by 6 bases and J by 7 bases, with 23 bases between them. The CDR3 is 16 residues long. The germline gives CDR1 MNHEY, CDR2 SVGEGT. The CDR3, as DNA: TGTGCCAGCAGGGGCCGTCAGACCGACAGAAATAATACGCAGTATTTT. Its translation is CASRGRQTDRNNTQYF.

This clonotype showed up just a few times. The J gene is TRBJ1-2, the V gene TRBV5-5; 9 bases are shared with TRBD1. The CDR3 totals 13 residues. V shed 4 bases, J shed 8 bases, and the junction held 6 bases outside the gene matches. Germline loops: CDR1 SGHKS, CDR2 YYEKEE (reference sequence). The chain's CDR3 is CASSGWTGEGYTF. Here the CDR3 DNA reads TGTGCCAGCAGCGGCTGGACAGGGGAGGGCTACACCTTC.

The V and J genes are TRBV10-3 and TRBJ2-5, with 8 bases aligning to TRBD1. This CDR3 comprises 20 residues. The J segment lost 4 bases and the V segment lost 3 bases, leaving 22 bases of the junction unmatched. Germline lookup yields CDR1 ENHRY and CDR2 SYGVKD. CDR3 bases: TGTGCCATCAGTGAACGAGGGAACAGGGGGGCAGCCTTTGGCCCAGAGACCCAGTACTTC. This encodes CAISERGNRGAAFGPETQYF.

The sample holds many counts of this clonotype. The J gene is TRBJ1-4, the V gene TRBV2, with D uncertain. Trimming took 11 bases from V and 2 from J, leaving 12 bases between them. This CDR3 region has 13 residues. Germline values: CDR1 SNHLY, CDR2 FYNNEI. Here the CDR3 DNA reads TGTGCCTCCGGAGGCAGGACTAATGAAAAACTGTTTTTT. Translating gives CASGGRTNEKLFF.

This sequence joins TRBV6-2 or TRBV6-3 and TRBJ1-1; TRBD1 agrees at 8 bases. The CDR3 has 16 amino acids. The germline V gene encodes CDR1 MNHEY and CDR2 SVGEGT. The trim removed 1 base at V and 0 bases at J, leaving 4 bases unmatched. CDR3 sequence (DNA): TGTGCCAGCAGTTACTTGTCAGGGGGCATGAACACTGAAGCTTTCTTT. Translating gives CASSYLSGGMNTEAFF.

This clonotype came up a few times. The CDR3 sequence is CASRARNEQFF. CDR3 bases: TGTGCCAGCAGGGCTAGGAATGAGCAGTTCTTC. The gene calls are TRBV2 and TRBJ2-1; D is uncertain. V was clipped by 6 bases and J by 7 bases, with 7 bases between them. CDR3 size: 11 residues. Germline loops: CDR1 SNHLY, CDR2 FYNNEI.

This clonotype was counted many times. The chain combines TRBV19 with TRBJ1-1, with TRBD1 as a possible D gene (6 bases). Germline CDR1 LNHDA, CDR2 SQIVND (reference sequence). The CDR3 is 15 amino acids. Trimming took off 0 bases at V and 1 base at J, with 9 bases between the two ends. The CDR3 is CASSIEGTRNTEAFF. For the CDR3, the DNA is TGTGCCAGTAGTATAGAGGGGACAAGGAACACTGAAGCTTTCTTT.

The CDR3 spells CSASRNGYTF. The DNA for the CDR3 is TGCAGTGCTAGCCGTAATGGCTACACCTTC. The chain is built from TRBV20-1 and TRBJ1-2; D remains ambiguous. The V end lost 3 bases, the J end lost 6 bases, and 5 bases lay between the germline ends. The CDR3 sequence is 10 residues long. Germline loops: CDR1 DFQATT, CDR2 SNEGSKA (reference sequence).

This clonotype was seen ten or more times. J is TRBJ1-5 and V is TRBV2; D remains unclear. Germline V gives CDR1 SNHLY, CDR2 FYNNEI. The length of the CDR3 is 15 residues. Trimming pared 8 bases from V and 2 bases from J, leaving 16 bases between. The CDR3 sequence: CASVLEMTGNQPQHF. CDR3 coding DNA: TGTGCCAGCGTTCTTGAAATGACGGGCAATCAGCCCCAGCATTTT.

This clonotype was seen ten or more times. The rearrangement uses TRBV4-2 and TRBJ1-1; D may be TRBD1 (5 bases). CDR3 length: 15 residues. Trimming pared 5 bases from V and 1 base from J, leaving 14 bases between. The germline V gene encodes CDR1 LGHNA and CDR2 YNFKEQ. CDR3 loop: CASSKDGTGNTEAFF. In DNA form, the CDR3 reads TGTGCCAGCAGCAAGGACGGGACGGGGAACACTGAAGCTTTCTTT.

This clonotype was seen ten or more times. Here the CDR3 DNA reads TGTGCCATCAGTCCCCGGGGGGACGGGACGGATGAGCAGTTCTTC. This encodes CAISPRGDGTDEQFF. The chain carries TRBV10-3 and TRBJ2-1, with 7 positions matching TRBD2. This CDR3 has 15 amino acids. Germline assignment: CDR1 ENHRY and CDR2 SYGVKD. Losses at the gene ends were 5 bases for V and 8 bases for J; bases not matched to a gene: 12.

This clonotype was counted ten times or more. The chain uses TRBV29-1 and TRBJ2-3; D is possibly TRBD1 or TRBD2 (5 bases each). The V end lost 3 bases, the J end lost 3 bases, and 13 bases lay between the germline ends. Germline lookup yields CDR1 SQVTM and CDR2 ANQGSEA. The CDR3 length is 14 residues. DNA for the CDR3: TGCAGCGTTGATACGGGACGCCGAACAGATACGCAGTATTTT. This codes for CSVDTGRRTDTQYF.

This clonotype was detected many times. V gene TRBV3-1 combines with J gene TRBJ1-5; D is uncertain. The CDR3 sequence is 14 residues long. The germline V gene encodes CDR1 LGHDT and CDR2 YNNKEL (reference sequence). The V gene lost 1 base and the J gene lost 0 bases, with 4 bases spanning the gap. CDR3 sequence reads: CASSQVHSNQPQHF. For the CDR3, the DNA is TGTGCCAGCAGCCAAGTTCATAGCAATCAGCCCCAGCATTTT.

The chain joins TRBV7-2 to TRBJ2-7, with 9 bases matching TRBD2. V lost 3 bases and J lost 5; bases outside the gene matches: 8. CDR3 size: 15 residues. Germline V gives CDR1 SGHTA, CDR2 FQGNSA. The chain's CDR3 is CASSLVSGGGHEQYF. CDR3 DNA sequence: TGTGCCAGCAGCTTGGTTAGCGGGGGAGGCCACGAGCAGTACTTC.

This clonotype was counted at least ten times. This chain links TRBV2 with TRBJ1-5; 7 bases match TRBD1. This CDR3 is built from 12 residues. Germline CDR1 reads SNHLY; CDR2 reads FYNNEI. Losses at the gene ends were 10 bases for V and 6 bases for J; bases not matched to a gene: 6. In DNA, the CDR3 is TGTGCCACCGCCAGGGGGGGTCAGCCCCAGCATTTT. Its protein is CATARGGQPQHF.

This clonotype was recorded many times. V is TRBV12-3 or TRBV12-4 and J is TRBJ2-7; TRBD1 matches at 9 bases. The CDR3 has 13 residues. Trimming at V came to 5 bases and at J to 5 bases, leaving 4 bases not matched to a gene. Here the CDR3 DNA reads TGTGCCAGCAGTGGGACAGGGATCCACGAGCAGTACTTC. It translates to CASSGTGIHEQYF.

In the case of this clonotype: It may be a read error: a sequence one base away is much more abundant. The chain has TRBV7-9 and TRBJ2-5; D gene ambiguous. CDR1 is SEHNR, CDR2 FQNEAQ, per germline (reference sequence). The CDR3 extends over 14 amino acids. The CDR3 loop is CASSLTQSQETLYF. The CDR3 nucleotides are TGTGCCAGCAGCTTAACACAATCACAAGAGACCCTGTACTTC.

The CDR3 DNA sequence: TGCAGTGCTAGAAGTTACTACGAGCAGTACTTC. Its protein is CSARSYYEQYF. The chain recombines TRBV20-1 with TRBJ2-7; D is uncertain. CDR1 and CDR2 (germline): DFQATT, SNEGSKA (reference sequence). The V end was cut by 2 bases, the J end by 3 bases, with 5 bases between. This CDR3 is 11 amino acids long.

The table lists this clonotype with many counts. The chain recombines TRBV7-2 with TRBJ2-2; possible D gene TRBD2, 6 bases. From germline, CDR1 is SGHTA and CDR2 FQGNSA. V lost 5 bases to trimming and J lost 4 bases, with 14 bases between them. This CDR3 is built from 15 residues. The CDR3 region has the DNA TGTGCCAGCAGCCCAGGAGGGCCGATCACCGGGGAGCTGTTTTTT. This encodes CASSPGGPITGELFF.

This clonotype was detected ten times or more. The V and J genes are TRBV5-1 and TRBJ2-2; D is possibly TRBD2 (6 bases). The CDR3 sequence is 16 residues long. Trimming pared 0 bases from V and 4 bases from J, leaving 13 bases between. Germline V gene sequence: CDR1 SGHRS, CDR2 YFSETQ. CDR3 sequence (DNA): TGCGCCAGCAGCTTGGGGACCGGGAGAGTCACCGGGGAGCTGTTTTTT. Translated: CASSLGTGRVTGELFF.

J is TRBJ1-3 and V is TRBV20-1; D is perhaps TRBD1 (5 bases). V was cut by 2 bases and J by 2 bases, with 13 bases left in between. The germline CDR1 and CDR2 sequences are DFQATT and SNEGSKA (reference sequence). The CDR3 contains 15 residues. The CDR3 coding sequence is TGCAGTGCTAGATCGCCCCAGGGAACTGGAAACACCATATATTTT. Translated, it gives CSARSPQGTGNTIYF.

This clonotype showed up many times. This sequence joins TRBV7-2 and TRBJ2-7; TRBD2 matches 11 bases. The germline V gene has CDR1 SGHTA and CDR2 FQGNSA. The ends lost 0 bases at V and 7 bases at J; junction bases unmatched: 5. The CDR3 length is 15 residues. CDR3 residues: CASSLALGTSGEQYF. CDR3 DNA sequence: TGTGCCAGCAGCTTAGCCCTAGGGACTAGCGGAGAGCAGTACTTC.

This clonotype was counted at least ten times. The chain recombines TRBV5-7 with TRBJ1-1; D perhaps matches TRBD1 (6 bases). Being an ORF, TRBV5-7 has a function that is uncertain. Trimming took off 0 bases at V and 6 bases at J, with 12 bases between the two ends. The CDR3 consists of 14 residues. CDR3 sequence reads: CASSLARGASEAFF. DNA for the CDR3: TGTGCCAGCAGCTTGGCAAGGGGGGCCTCTGAAGCTTTCTTT.

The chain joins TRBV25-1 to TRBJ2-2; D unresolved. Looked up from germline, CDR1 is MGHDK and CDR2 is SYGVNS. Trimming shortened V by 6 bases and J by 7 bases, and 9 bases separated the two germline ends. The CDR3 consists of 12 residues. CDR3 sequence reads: CASRRGVGELFF. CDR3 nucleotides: TGTGCCAGCAGAAGAGGAGTCGGGGAGCTGTTTTTT.

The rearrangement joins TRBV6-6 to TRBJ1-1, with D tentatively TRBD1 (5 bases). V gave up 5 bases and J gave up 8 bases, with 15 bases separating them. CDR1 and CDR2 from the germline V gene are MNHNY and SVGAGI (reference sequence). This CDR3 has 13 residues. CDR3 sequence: CASSLRDSKEAFF. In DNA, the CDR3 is TGTGCCAGCAGTCTCCGGGACTCCAAAGAAGCTTTCTTT.